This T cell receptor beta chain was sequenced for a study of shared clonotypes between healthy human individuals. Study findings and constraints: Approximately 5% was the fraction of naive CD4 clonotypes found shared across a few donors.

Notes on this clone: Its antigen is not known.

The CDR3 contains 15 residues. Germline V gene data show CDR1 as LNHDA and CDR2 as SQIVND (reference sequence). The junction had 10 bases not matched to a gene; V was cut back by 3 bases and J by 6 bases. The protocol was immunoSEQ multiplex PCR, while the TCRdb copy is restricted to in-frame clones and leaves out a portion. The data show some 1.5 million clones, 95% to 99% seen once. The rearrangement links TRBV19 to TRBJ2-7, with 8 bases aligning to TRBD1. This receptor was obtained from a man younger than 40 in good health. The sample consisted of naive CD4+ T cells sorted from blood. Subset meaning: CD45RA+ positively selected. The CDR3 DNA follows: TGTGCCAGTAGTATTCGGGACAGGACTTTGAGCGAGCAGTACTTC. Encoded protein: CASSIRDRTLSEQYF. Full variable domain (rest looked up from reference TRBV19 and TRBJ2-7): DGGITQSPKYLFRKEGQNVTLSCEQNLNHDAMYWYRQDPGQGLRLIYYSQIVNDFQKGDIAEGYSVSREKKESFPLTVTSAQKNPTAFYLCASSIRDRTLSEQYFGPGTRLTVT.